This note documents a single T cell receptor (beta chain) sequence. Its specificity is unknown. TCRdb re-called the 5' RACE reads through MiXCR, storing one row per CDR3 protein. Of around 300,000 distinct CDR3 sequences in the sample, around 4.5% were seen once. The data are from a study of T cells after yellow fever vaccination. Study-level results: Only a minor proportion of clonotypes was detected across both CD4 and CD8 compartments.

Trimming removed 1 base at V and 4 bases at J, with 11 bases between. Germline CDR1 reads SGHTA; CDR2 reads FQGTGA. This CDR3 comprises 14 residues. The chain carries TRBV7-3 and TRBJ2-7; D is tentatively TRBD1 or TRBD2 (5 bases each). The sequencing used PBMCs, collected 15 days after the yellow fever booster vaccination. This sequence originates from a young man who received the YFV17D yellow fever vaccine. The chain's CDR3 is CASSLRGKEYEQYV. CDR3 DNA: TGTGCCAGCAGCTTAAGGGGGAAGGAATACGAGCAGTACGTC.